The text below deals with one T cell receptor (beta chain). As yet, its antigen is unknown. Per the germline V gene, CDR1 is LNHDA and CDR2 is SQIVND (reference sequence). The CDR3 has 14 residues. Deletions cut 1 base from V and 0 bases from J, with 6 bases between. Assay used: immunoSEQ multiplex PCR; TCRdb lists only in-frame clones, some missing. This sample has approximately 180,000 clones, with around 90% found just once. The data belong to a study of T cell responses to AZD1222 COVID-19 vaccine. Study as a whole: Combined were second doses at about 4 or about 12 weeks. The study, taken as a whole, reports: Spike was spanned by vaccine-associated CD4 TCRs, with dominance at 160-218 and 743-854. Among AZD1222 vaccinees, only 5 to 7 were seropositive at baseline. As reported, nearly half of all spike-specific TCRs target variant regions that are unmutated.

The clonotype comes from an adult in good health. The chain combines TRBV19 with TRBJ1-1; D possibly corresponds to TRBD1 (5 bases). Specimen: peripheral blood, collected on day 0 of AZD1222 vaccination. CDR3 in amino acids: CASSIGDVNTEAFF. The DNA for the CDR3 is TGTGCCAGTAGTATAGGGGACGTGAACACTGAAGCTTTCTTT.